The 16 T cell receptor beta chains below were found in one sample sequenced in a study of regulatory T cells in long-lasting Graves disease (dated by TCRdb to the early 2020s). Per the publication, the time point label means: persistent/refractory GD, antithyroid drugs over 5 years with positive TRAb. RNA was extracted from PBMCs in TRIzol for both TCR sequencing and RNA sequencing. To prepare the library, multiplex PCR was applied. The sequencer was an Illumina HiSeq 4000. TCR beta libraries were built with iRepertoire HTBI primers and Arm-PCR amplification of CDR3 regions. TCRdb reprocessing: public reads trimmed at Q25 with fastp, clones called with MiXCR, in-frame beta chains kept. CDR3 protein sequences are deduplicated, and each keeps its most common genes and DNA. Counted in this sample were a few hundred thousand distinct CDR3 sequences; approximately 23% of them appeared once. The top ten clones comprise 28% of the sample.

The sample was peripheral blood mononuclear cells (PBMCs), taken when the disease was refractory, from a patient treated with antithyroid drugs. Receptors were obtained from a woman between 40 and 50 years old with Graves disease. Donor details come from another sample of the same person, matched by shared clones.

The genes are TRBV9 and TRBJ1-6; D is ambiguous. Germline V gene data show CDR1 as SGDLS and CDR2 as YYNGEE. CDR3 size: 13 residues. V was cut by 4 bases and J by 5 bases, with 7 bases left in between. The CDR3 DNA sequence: TGTGCCAGCAGCCCCCATCATAATTCACCCCTCCACTTT. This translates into CASSPHHNSPLHF.

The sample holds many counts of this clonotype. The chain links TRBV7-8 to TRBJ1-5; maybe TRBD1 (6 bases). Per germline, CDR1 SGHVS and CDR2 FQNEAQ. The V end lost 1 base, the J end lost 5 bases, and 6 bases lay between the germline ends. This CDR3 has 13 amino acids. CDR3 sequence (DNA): TGTGCCAGCAGCTTAGGACAGGATCAGCCCCAGCATTTT. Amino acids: CASSLGQDQPQHF.

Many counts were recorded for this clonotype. The CDR3 DNA reads TGTGCCAGCAGTTTAGATCCCGAAGAGACCCAGTACTTC. Protein product: CASSLDPEETQYF. The chain is built from TRBV12-3 or TRBV12-4 and TRBJ2-5; no definite D call. This CDR3 spans 13 amino acids. V was trimmed by 1 base and J by 3 bases, leaving 6 bases between them.

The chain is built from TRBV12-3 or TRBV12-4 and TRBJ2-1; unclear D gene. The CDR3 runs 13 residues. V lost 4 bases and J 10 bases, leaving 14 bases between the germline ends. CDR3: CASSYNDRMEQFF. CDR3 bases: TGTGCCAGCAGTTACAATGATAGGATGGAGCAGTTCTTC.

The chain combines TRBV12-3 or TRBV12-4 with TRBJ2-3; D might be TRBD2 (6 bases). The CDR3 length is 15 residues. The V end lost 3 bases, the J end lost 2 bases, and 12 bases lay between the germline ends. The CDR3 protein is CASSFGAGHTDTQYF. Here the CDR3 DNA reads TGTGCCAGCAGTTTTGGAGCGGGCCACACAGATACGCAGTATTTT.

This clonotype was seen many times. Here the CDR3 DNA reads TGTGCCAGCAAACTTTCCGGGACCGGCAAAGAGACCCAGTACTTC. Its translation: CASKLSGTGKETQYF. The J gene is TRBJ2-5, the V gene TRBV6-1, with D perhaps given as TRBD1 or TRBD2 (5 bases each). Trimming took 7 bases from V and 3 from J, leaving 18 bases between them. Germline values: CDR1 MNHNS, CDR2 SASEGT. This CDR3 has 15 residues.

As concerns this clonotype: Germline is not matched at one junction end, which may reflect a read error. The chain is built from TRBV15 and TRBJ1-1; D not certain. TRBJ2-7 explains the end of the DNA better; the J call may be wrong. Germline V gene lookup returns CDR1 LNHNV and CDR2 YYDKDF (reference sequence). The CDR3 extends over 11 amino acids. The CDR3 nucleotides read TGTGCCACCAGCAGTAACTACGTGCAGTACTTC. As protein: CATSSNYVQYF.

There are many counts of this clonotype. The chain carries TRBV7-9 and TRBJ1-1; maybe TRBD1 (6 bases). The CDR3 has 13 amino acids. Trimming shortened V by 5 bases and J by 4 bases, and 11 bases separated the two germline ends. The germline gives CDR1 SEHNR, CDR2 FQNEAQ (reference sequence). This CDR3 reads CASSTYRATEAFF. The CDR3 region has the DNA TGTGCCAGCAGCACCTACAGGGCCACTGAAGCTTTCTTT.

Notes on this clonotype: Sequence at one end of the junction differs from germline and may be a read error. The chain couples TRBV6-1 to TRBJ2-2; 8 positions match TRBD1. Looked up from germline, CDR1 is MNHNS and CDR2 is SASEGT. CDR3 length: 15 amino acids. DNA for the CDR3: TGTGCCAGCAGCCGGGACAGGCGGAACACCGGGGAGCTGTTATTT. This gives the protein CASSRDRRNTGELLF.

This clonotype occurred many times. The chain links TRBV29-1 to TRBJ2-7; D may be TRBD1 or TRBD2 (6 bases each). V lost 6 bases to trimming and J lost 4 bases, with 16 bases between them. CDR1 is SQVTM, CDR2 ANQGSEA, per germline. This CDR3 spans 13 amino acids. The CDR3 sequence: CSVAGGTLYEQYF. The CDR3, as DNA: TGCAGCGTGGCCGGCGGGACACTTTACGAGCAGTACTTC.

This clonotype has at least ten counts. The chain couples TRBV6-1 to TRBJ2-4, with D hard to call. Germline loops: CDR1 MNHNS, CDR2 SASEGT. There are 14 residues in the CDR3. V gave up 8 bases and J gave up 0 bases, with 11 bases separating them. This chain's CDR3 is CASQELLAKNIQYF. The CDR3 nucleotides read TGTGCCAGCCAGGAACTATTAGCCAAAAACATTCAGTACTTC.

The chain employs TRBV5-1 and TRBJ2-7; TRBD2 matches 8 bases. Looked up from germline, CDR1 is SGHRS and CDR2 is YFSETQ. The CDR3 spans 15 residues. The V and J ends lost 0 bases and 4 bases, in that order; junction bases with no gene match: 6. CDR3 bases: TGCGCCAGCAGCTTGGATCCAGCGGGAGTTTACGAGCAGTACTTC. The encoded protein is CASSLDPAGVYEQYF.

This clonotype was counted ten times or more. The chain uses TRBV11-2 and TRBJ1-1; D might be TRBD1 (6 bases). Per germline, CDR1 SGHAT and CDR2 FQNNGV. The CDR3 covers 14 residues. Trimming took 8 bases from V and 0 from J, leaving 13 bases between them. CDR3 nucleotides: TGTGCCAGCCACAGGGACCACATGAACACTGAAGCTTTCTTT. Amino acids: CASHRDHMNTEAFF.

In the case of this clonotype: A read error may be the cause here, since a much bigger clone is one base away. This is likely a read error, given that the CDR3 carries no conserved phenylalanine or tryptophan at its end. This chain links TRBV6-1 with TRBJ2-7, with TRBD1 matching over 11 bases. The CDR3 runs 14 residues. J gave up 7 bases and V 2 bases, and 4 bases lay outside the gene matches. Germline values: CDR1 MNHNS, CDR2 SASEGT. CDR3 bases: TGTGCCAGCAGTGAAAGAGGGACAGGGGGTGAGCAGTACCTC. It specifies CASSERGTGGEQYL.

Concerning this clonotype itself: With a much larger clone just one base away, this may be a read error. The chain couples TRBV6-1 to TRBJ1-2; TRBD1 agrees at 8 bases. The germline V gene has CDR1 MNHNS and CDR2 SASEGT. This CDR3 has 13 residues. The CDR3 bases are TGTGCCAACAGTGAGACAGGGGTACAGGGCTACACCTTC. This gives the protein CANSETGVQGYTF.

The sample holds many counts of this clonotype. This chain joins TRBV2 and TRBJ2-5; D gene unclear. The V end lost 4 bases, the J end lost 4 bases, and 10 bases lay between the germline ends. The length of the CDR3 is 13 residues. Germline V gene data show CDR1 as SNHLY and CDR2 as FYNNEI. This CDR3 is CASSAPPTETQYF. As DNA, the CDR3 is TGTGCCAGCAGTGCCCCGCCGACAGAGACCCAGTACTTC.